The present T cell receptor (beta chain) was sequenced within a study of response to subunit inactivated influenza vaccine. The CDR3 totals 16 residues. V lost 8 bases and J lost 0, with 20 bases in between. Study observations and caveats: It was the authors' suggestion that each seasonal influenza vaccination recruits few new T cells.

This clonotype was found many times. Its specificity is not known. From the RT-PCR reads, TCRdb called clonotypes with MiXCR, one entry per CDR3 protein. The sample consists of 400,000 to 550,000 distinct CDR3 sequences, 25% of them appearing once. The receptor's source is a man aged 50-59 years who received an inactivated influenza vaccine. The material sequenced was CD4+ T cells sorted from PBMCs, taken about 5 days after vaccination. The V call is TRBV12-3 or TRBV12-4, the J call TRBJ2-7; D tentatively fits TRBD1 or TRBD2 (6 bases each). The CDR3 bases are TGTGCCAGCGGACTACAGGGCGCTTACTACTCCTACGAGCAGTACTTC. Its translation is CASGLQGAYYSYEQYF.